Listed here is a single T cell receptor (beta chain). Its antigen is currently unknown. Sequencing was at deep level. Clones were read by immunoSEQ multiplex PCR, and TCRdb kept only the in-frame ones, dropping some. The data hold around 2,000,000 clones, with 90% to 95% observed a single time. The sample originates from a study of shared clonotypes between healthy human individuals. Study-level results: Represented genetic and exposure-history diversity was restricted by having few donors. Shared clonotypes across all four donors exceeded non-shared ones in generation probability.

Germline assignment: CDR1 LNHDA and CDR2 SQIVND (reference sequence). The CDR3 runs 15 residues. V dropped 4 bases and J dropped 8; count of bases not matched to a gene: 8. The origin of this receptor is a man aged 18-30 years in good health. Sequences were obtained from naive CD4+ T cells sorted from blood. Subset defined: CD45RA+ positively selected. The V and J genes are TRBV19 and TRBJ2-4, with 10 bases matching TRBD2. Written as DNA, the CDR3 is TGTGCCAGTAGTAATAGCGGGAGGATGGTAGACATTCAGTACTTC. This gives the protein CASSNSGRMVDIQYF.